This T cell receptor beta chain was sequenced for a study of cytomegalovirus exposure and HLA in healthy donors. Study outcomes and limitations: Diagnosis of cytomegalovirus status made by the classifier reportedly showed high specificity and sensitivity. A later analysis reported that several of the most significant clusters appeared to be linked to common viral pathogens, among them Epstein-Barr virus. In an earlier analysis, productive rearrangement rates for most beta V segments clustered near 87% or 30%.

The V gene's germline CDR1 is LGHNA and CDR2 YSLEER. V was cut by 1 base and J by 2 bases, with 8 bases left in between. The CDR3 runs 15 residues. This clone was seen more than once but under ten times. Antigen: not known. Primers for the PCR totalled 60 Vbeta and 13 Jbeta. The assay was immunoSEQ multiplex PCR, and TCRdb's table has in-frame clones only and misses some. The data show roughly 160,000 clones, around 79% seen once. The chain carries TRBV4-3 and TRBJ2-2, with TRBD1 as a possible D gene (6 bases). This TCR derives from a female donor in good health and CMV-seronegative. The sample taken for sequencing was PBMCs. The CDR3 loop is CASSQGQENTGELFF. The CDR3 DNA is TGCGCCAGCAGCCAAGGACAGGAAAACACCGGGGAGCTGTTTTTT.